What follows are 16 T cell receptor beta chains derived from one specimen sequenced in a study of blood T cell repertoires in COVID-19. Measured with immunoSEQ multiplex PCR; TCRdb has only the in-frame clones, and not every one. The profile covers about 99,000 clones, with 65% to 85% appearing a single time and around 2% taken by the ten largest. Sequencing was performed on peripheral blood. Receptor source: a man aged 70 or older with active or convalescent COVID-19.

The rearrangement joins TRBV3-1 (or the pseudogene TRBV3-2) to TRBJ1-2; 9 bases are shared with TRBD1. The CDR3 totals 14 residues. CDR1 and CDR2 (germline): LGHDT, YNNKEL (reference sequence). The V gene end was trimmed by 2 bases and the J gene end by 8 bases; junction bases not matched to a gene: 6. The CDR3 reads CASSQWTGEGGYTF. The CDR3 DNA is TGTGCCAGCAGCCAATGGACAGGGGAAGGCGGCTACACCTTC.

The CDR3 region has the DNA TGCGCCAGCAGCTTGGCCGGGCAGGGGGCTTTAGGCGACACCATATATTTT. Translating it yields CASSLAGQGALGDTIYF. This chain uses TRBV5-1 with TRBJ1-3; 8 bases agree with TRBD1. CDR3 size: 17 residues. From germline, CDR1 is SGHRS and CDR2 YFSETQ. The J segment lost 8 bases and the V segment lost 0 bases, leaving 13 bases of the junction unmatched. Drawing the rest from reference TRBV5-1 and TRBJ1-3, the complete variable domain is KAGVTQTPRYLIKTRGQQVTLSCSPISGHRSVSWYQQTPGQGLQFLFEYFSETQRNKGNFPGRFSGRQFSNSRSEMNVSTLELGDSALYLCASSLAGQGALGDTIYFGEGSWLTVV.

The chain joins TRBV11-2 to TRBJ1-4, with 8 bases matching TRBD1. V shed 3 bases and J 10 bases; nucleotides not matched to a gene: 10. The CDR3 spans 15 residues. The germline V gene encodes CDR1 SGHAT and CDR2 FQNNGV. Here the CDR3 DNA reads TGTGCCAGCAGCTTCTTGGGGACAGGTATTGGAAAACTGTTTTTT. This codes for CASSFLGTGIGKLFF.

The genes are TRBV7-2 and TRBJ1-2; 11 positions agree with TRBD1. The CDR3 has 14 residues. V was clipped by 6 bases and J by 5 bases; unmatched bases: 5. Germline CDR1 is SGHTA and CDR2 is FQGNSA. DNA of the CDR3: TGTGCCAGCAGTGCCGGGACAGGGGGTTATGGCTACACCTTC. Residues: CASSAGTGGYGYTF.

In this sample, this clone turned up a few times. This chain links TRBV7-9 with TRBJ2-7; D not resolved. The CDR3 totals 15 residues. V dropped 5 bases and J dropped 0 bases, with 14 bases sitting between them. CDR1 is SEHNR and CDR2 is FQNEAQ in the germline V gene (reference sequence). CDR3 in amino acids: CASSARVGSSYEQYF. CDR3 DNA sequence: TGTGCCAGCAGCGCACGTGTTGGCAGCTCCTACGAGCAGTACTTC.

The chain joins TRBV13 to TRBJ2-7, with D possibly being TRBD2 (5 bases). V dropped 8 bases and J dropped 4 bases, with 15 bases sitting between them. Germline loops: CDR1 PRHDT, CDR2 FYEKMQ (reference sequence). The CDR3 runs to 13 residues. DNA of the CDR3: TGTGCCAGCTCCCGCGGGCCGCTATACGAGCAGTACTTC. Translating gives CASSRGPLYEQYF.

The gene calls are TRBV6-4 and TRBJ2-3; D possibly corresponds to TRBD2 (6 bases). Trimming pared 7 bases from V and 1 base from J, leaving 12 bases between. Looked up from germline, CDR1 is MRHNA and CDR2 is SNTAGT. This CDR3 has 14 residues. The CDR3 DNA reads TGTGCCAGCATTTTCCGGGGGTGCACAGATACGCAGTATTTT. Amino acids: CASIFRGCTDTQYF.

This chain connects TRBV6-1 to TRBJ1-2; perhaps TRBD1 as D (6 bases). From germline, CDR1 is MNHNS and CDR2 SASEGT. The V end lost 3 bases, the J end lost 4 bases, and 18 bases lay between the germline ends. The CDR3 runs to 16 residues. The CDR3 nucleotides read TGTGCCAGCAGTGACGGGGGGGCTTGGGTTTTCTATGGCTACACCTTC. Its translation: CASSDGGAWVFYGYTF.

The gene calls are TRBV9 and TRBJ2-3; D may be TRBD2 (5 bases). The ends were cut back, 0 bases at V and 4 bases at J, with 21 bases in the middle. The germline V gene encodes CDR1 SGDLS and CDR2 YYNGEE. This CDR3 is 18 amino acids long. The CDR3 DNA follows: TGTGCCAGCAGCGTAGGCCGTTCTAGTGGGGAGTTGGCAGATACGCAGTATTTT. This encodes CASSVGRSSGELADTQYF.

The chain is built from TRBV19 and TRBJ2-1; 7 nucleotides line up with TRBD1. V shed 1 base and J 8 bases; nucleotides not matched to a gene: 11. Germline lookup yields CDR1 LNHDA and CDR2 SQIVND (reference sequence). This CDR3 comprises 16 residues. CDR3 sequence reads: CASSIGDPRGGYEQFF. Written as DNA, the CDR3 is TGTGCCAGTAGTATAGGGGACCCGAGAGGGGGCTATGAGCAGTTCTTC.

This clone was recorded only once. V is TRBV2 and J is TRBJ1-5; D may be TRBD1 (5 bases). CDR3 length equals 15 residues. V shed 4 bases and J shed 0 bases, with 10 bases lying between them. The germline gives CDR1 SNHLY, CDR2 FYNNEI. The CDR3 sequence is CASSGEQGSNQPQHF. The CDR3 DNA sequence: TGTGCCAGCAGTGGAGAGCAGGGTAGCAATCAGCCCCAGCATTTT.

J is TRBJ1-2 and V is TRBV14; a possible D gene is TRBD1 (6 bases). CDR3 length: 14 amino acids. Germline V lookup: CDR1 SGHDN, CDR2 FVKESK. Trimming cost V 1 base and J 4 bases, with 10 bases left between them. CDR3 sequence reads: CASSQGDTAYGYTF. CDR3 sequence (DNA): TGTGCCAGCAGCCAAGGGGACACCGCCTATGGCTACACCTTC.

DNA of the CDR3: TGTGCCAGCAGCCCAGGGCGACAGATGAACACTGAAGCTTTCTTT. Amino acids: CASSPGRQMNTEAFF. The V call is TRBV7-6, the J call TRBJ1-1, with D perhaps matching TRBD1 (5 bases). V lost 5 bases, J lost 0 bases, and 13 bases lay in between. This CDR3 is 15 amino acids long. Germline V gene lookup returns CDR1 SGHVS and CDR2 FNYEAQ.

V usage is TRBV5-1 and J usage is TRBJ2-5, with 9 bases lining up with TRBD2. Germline CDR1 and CDR2: SGHRS and YFSETQ. V was pared by 2 bases and J by 1 base, with 6 bases of the junction left unmatched. The CDR3 has 16 amino acids. CDR3 in amino acids: CASSFGAGGLQETQYF. In DNA, the CDR3 is TGCGCCAGCAGCTTCGGAGCGGGGGGCCTCCAAGAGACCCAGTACTTC.

On this clone: The junction departs from germline at one end; a sequencing error may be responsible. The rearrangement links TRBV2 to TRBJ1-5; 9 positions agree with TRBD1. Germline CDR1 reads SNHLY; CDR2 reads FYNNEI. CDR3 length equals 14 residues. CDR3 in amino acids: CASTEQGAVQPQHF. The CDR3 nucleotides read TGTGCCAGCACTGAACAGGGGGCGGTCCAGCCCCAGCATTTT.

The chain combines TRBV5-4 with TRBJ2-2, with 7 bases fitting TRBD2. CDR1 and CDR2 (germline): SGHNT, YYREEE (reference sequence). This CDR3 is 15 amino acids long. V dropped 6 bases and J dropped 1; count of bases not matched to a gene: 6. The CDR3 DNA follows: TGTGCCAGCACCCGAACGGGGGGGAACACCGGGGAGCTGTTTTTT. Translation: CASTRTGGNTGELFF.